This T cell receptor (beta chain) was observed in a study of CD8+ T cells in alopecia areata. In each case, RNA was isolated and then reverse transcribed into cDNA as the sequencing template. Sequencing was performed with immunoSEQ multiplex PCR; in TCRdb, only in-frame clones are kept and a portion is missing. The table has fewer than 150,000 clones, approximately 51% seen once. Treatment denoted: oral pan-JAK inhibitor, 5-10 mg twice daily. V lost 4 bases, J lost 3 bases, and 7 bases stayed unmatched. Germline V CDR1 and CDR2: MGHRA, YSYEKL. The CDR3 consists of 18 residues. Sequenced here: CD4+ T cells sorted from blood, sampled at week 24, from a patient treated with tofacitinib. This sequence was found in a human donor with alopecia areata. The J gene is TRBJ2-4, the V gene TRBV4-1; 15 bases match TRBD2. Here the CDR3 DNA reads TGCGCCAGCAGCCCCGGACTAGCGGGGGGGCCGGGCAAAAACATTCAGTACTTC. Translating gives CASSPGLAGGPGKNIQYF.